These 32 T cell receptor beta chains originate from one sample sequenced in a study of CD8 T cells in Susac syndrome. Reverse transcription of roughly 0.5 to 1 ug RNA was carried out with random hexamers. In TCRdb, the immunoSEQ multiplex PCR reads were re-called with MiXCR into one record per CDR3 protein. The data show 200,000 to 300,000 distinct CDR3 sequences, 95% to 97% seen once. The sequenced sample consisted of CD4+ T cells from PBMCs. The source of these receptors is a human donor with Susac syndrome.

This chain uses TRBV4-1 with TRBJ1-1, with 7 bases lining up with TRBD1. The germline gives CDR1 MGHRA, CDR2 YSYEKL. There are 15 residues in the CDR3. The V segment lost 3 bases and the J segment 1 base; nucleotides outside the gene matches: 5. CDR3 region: CASSQIDRANTEAFF. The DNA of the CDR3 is TGCGCCAGCAGCCAGATTGACAGGGCGAACACTGAAGCTTTCTTT.

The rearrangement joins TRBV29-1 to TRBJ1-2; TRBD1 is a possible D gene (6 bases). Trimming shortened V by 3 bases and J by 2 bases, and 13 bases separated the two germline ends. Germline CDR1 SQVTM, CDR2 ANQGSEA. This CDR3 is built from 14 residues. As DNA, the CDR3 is TGCAGCGTTGAGGGGGGGCAGTGGAACTATGGCTACACCTTC. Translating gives CSVEGGQWNYGYTF.

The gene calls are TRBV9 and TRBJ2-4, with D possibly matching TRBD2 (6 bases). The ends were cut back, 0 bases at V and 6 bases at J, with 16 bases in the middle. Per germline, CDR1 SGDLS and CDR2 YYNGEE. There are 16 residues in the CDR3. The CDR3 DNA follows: TGTGCCAGCAGCGTAGGCGGGGAGAGGGGTGGAAACATTCAGTACTTC. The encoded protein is CASSVGGERGGNIQYF. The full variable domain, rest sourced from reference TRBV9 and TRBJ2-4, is DSGVTQTPKHLITATGQRVTLRCSPRSGDLSVYWYQQSLDQGLQFLIQYYNGEERAKGNILERFSAQQFPDLHSELNLSSLELGDSALYFCASSVGGERGGNIQYFGAGTRLSVL.

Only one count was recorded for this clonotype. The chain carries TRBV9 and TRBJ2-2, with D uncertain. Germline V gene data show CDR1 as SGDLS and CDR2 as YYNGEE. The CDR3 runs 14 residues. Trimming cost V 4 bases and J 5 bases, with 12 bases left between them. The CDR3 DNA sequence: TGTGCCAGCAGCCCCCGGACGGAGACCGGGGAGCTGTTTTTT. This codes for CASSPRTETGELFF.

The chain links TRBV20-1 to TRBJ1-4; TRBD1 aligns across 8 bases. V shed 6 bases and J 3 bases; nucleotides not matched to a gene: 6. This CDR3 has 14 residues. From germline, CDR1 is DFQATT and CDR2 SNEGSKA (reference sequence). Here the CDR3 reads CSASQGAANEKLFF. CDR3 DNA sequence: TGCAGTGCCAGCCAGGGGGCAGCTAATGAAAAACTGTTTTTT.

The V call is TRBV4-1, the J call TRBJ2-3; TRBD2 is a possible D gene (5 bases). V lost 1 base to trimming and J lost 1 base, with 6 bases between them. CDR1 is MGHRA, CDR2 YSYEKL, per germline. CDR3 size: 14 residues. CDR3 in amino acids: CASSQVEGTDTQYF. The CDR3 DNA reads TGCGCCAGCAGCCAAGTGGAGGGCACAGATACGCAGTATTTT.

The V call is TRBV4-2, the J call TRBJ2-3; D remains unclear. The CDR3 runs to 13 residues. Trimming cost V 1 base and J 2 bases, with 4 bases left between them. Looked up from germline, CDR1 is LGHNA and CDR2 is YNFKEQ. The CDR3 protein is CASSQVFTDTQYF. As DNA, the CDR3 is TGTGCCAGCAGCCAAGTCTTCACAGATACGCAGTATTTT.

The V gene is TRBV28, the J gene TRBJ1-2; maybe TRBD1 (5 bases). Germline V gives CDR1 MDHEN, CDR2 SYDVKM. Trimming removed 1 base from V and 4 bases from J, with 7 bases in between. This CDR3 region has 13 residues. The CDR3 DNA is TGTGCCAGCAGTTTATCAGGGCTCTATGGCTACACCTTC. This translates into CASSLSGLYGYTF.

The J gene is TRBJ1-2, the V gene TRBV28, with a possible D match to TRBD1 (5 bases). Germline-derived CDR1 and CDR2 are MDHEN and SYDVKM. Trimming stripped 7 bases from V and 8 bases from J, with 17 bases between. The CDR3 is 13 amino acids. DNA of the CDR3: TGTGCCAGCATCGGGGCAGTGGAAGGGGGCTACACCTTC. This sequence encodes CASIGAVEGGYTF.

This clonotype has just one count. The CDR3 sequence is CASSERDLPRDGETQYF. The CDR3, as DNA: TGTGCCAGCAGTGAAAGGGACCTCCCCCGGGACGGAGAGACCCAGTACTTC. The chain carries TRBV2 and TRBJ2-5, with D perhaps given as TRBD1 or TRBD2 (5 bases each). The CDR3 is 17 amino acids. Trimming stripped 2 bases from V and 4 bases from J, with 20 bases between. Looked up from germline, CDR1 is SNHLY and CDR2 is FYNNEI.

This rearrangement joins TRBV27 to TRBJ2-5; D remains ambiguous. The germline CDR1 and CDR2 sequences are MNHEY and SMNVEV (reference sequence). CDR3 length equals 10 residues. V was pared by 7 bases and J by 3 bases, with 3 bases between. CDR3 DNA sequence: TGTGCCAGCATTAAAGAGACCCAGTACTTC. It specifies CASIKETQYF.

CDR3: CSASRDRGLSLGETQYF. CDR3 coding DNA: TGCAGTGCTAGCCGAGACAGGGGTCTTTCGTTGGGGGAGACCCAGTACTTC. The chain is built from TRBV20-1 and TRBJ2-5; TRBD1 aligns across 8 bases. CDR1 is DFQATT and CDR2 is SNEGSKA in the germline V gene (reference sequence). This CDR3 is 17 amino acids long. V gave up 3 bases and J gave up 5 bases; unmatched junction bases: 17.

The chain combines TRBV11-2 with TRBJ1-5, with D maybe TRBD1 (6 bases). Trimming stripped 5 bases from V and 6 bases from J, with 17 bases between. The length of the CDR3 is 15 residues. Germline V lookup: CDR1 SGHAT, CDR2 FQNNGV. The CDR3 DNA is TGTGCCAGCAGCCTTTCCCAGGGGAGTGGTCAGCCCCAGCATTTT. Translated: CASSLSQGSGQPQHF.

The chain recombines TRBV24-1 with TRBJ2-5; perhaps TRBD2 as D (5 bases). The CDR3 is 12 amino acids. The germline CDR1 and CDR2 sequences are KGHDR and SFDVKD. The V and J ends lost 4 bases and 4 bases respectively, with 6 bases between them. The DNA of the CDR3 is TGTGCCACCAGTGACCGGGGAGAGACCCAGTACTTC. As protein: CATSDRGETQYF.

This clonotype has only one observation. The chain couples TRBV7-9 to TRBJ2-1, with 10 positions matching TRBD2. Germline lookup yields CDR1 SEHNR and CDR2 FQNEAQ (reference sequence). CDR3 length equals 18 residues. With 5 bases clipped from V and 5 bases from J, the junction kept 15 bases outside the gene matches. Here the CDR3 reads CASSPRGPRTSGDNEQFF. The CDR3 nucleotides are TGTGCCAGCAGCCCAAGAGGGCCGAGGACTAGCGGAGACAATGAGCAGTTCTTC. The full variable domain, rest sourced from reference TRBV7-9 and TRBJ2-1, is DTGVSQNPRHKITKRGQNVTFRCDPISEHNRLYWYRQTLGQGPEFLTYFQNEAQLEKSRLLSDRFSAERPKGSFSTLEIQRTEQGDSAMYLCASSPRGPRTSGDNEQFFGPGTRLTVL.

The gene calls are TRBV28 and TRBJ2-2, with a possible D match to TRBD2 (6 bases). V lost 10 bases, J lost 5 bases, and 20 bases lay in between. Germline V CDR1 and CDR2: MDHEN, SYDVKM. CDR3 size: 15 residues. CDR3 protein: CATPAPSGETGELFF. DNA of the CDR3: TGTGCCACTCCGGCTCCTTCGGGGGAAACCGGGGAGCTGTTTTTT.

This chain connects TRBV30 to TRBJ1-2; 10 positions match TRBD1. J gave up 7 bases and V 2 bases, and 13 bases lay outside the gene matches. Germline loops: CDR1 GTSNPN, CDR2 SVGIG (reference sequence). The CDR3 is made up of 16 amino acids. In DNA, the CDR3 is TGTGCCTGGAGTCAGCCCTTGACAGGGGGCTTGGTTGGCTACACCTTC. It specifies CAWSQPLTGGLVGYTF.

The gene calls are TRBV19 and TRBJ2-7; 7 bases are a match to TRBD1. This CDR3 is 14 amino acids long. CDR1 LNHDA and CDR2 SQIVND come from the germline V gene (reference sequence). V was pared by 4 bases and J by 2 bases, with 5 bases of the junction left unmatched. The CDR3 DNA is TGTGCCAGTAGTACGCCGGGACAGACCTACGAGCAGTACTTC. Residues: CASSTPGQTYEQYF.

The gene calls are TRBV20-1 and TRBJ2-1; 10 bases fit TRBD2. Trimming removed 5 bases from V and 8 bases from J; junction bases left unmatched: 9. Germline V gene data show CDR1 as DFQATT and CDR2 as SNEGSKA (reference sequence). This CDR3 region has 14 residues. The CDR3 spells CSASLAGVGYEQFF. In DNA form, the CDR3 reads TGCAGTGCTTCGCTAGCGGGAGTAGGATATGAGCAGTTCTTC.

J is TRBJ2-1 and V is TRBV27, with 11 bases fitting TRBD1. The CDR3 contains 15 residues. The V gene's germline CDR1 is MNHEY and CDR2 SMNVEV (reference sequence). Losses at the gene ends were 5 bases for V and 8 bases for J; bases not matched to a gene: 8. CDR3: CASSNSGQGVYEQFF. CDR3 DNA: TGTGCCAGCAGTAATTCGGGACAGGGGGTCTATGAGCAGTTCTTC.

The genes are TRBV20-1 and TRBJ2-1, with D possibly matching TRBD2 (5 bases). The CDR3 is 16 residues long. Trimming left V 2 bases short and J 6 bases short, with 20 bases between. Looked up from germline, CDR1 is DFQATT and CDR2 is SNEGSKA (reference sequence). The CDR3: CSARPPGGVAGNEQFF. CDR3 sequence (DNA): TGCAGTGCTAGACCCCCCGGAGGAGTGGCTGGCAATGAGCAGTTCTTC.

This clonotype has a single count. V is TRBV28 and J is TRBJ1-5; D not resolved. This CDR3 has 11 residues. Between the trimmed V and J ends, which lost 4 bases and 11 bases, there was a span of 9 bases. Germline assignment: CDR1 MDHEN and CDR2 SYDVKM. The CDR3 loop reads CASSSPSAQHF. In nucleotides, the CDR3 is TGTGCCAGCAGTTCCCCTAGCGCCCAGCATTTT.

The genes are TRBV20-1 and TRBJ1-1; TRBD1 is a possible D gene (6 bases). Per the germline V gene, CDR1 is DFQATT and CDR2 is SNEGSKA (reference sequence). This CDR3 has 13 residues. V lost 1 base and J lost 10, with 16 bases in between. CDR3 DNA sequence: TGCAGTGCTAGAGCACCCACAGGGATGGGAGCTTTCTTT. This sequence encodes CSARAPTGMGAFF.

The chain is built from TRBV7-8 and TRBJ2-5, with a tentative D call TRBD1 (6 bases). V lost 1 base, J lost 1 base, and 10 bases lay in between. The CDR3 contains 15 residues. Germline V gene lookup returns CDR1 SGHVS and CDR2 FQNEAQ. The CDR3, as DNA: TGTGCCAGCAGCTTAGTACGGACAGCCCAAGAGACCCAGTACTTC. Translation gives CASSLVRTAQETQYF.

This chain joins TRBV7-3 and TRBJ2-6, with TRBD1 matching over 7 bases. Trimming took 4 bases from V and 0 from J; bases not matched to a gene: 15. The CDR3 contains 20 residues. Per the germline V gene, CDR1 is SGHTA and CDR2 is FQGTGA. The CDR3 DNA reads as TGTGCCAGCAGCTCCTCGGGACAGTCAACCCCCAGCTCTGGGGCCAACGTCCTGACTTTC. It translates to CASSSSGQSTPSSGANVLTF.

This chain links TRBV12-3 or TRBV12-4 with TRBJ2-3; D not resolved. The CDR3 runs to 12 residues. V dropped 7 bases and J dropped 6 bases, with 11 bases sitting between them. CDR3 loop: CASKRSPDTQYF. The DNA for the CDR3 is TGTGCCAGCAAACGCTCCCCGGATACGCAGTATTTT.

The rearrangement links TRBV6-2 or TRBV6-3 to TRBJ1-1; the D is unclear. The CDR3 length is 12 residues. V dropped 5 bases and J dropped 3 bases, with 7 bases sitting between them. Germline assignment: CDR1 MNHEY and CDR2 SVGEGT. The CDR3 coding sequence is TGTGCCAGCAGTACCTGGGACACTGAAGCTTTCTTT. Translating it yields CASSTWDTEAFF.

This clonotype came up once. CDR3: CSVRREEKLFF. The CDR3 coding sequence is TGCAGCGTTAGACGGGAGGAAAAACTGTTTTTT. The chain joins TRBV29-1 to TRBJ1-4, with D uncertain. Germline CDR1 is SQVTM and CDR2 is ANQGSEA. CDR3 size: 11 residues. V lost 5 bases to trimming and J lost 8 bases, with 9 bases between them. The complete variable domain, with remaining parts taken from reference TRBV29-1 and TRBJ1-4, reads SAVISQKPSRDICQRGTSLTIQCQVDSQVTMMFWYRQQPGQSLTLIATANQGSEATYESGFVIDKFPISRPNLTFSTLTVSNMSPEDSSIYLCSVRREEKLFFGSGTQLSVL.

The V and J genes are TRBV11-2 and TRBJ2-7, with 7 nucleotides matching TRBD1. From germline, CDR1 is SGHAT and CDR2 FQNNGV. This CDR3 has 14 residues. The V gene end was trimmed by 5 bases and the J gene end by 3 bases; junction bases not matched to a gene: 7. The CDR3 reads CASSPASGGYEQYF. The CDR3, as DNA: TGTGCCAGCAGCCCCGCGTCAGGGGGCTACGAGCAGTACTTC.

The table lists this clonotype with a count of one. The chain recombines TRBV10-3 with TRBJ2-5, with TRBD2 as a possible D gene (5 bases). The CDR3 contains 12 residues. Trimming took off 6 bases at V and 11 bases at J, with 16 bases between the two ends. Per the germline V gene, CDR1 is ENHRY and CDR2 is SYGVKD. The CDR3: CAIRGLTSQQYF. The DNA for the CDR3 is TGTGCCATCAGGGGCTTAACTAGTCAGCAGTACTTC.

The CDR3 loop reads CASSATATNEKLFF. CDR3 in DNA: TGTGCCAGCAGCGCCACCGCAACTAATGAAAAACTGTTTTTT. This sequence joins TRBV9 and TRBJ1-4; D not certain. Looked up from germline, CDR1 is SGDLS and CDR2 is YYNGEE. With 3 bases removed from V and 0 bases from J, the gap between germline ends came to 6 bases. This CDR3 is built from 14 residues.

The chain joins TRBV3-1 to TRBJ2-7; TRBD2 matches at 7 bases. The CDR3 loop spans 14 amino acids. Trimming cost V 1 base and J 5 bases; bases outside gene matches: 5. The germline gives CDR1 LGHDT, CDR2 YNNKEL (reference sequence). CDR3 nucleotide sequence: TGTGCCAGCAGCCAAGCGGGAGGCGTGGACGAGCAGTACTTC. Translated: CASSQAGGVDEQYF.